These 10 T cell receptor beta chains were sequenced from one sample in a study of shared clonotypes between healthy human individuals. The method was immunoSEQ multiplex PCR; TCRdb's version includes in-frame clones alone and lacks a portion of them. This sample has about 600,000 clones, with around 97% found just once. Sequencing was carried out using naive CD4+ T cells sorted from blood. Described subset: CD45RA+ positively selected. The receptor source for this set is a woman in her twenties or thirties in good health.

This sequence joins TRBV28 and TRBJ2-1; 10 positions agree with TRBD1. Germline CDR1 is MDHEN and CDR2 is SYDVKM. The CDR3 runs 11 residues. The trim removed 8 bases at V and 15 bases at J, leaving 7 bases unmatched. CDR3 protein: CASGPDRGRFF. The CDR3 coding sequence is TGTGCCAGCGGCCCAGACAGGGGGCGGTTCTTC.

This chain joins TRBV27 and TRBJ2-2; perhaps TRBD1 as D (5 bases). This CDR3 is 17 amino acids long. Trimming cost V 5 bases and J 6 bases, with 22 bases left between them. CDR1 and CDR2 from the germline V gene are MNHEY and SMNVEV (reference sequence). The CDR3, as DNA: TGTGCCAGCAGTGCCCAAAGGGGCTTCACCCGCCCCGGGGAGCTGTTTTTT. Its translation: CASSAQRGFTRPGELFF.

The V and J genes are TRBV6-1 and TRBJ2-5, with 11 bases matching TRBD2. V was clipped by 4 bases and J by 2 bases; unmatched bases: 3. CDR1 and CDR2 (germline): MNHNS, SASEGT. The CDR3 covers 15 residues. Here the CDR3 DNA reads TGTGCCAGCAGTGGGGGACTAGCGGATCAAGAGACCCAGTACTTC. Its translation is CASSGGLADQETQYF.

CDR3 amino acids: CASSPGRGTYNEQFF. In DNA, the CDR3 is TGTGCCAGCTCACCTGGACGGGGAACTTACAATGAGCAGTTCTTC. The V and J genes are TRBV18 and TRBJ2-1; maybe TRBD2 (5 bases). The CDR3 has 15 residues. The germline gives CDR1 KGHSH, CDR2 LQKENI. The V gene lost 3 bases and the J gene lost 4 bases, with 13 bases spanning the gap. Drawing the rest from reference TRBV18 and TRBJ2-1, the complete variable domain is NAGVMQNPRHLVRRRGQEARLRCSPMKGHSHVYWYRQLPEEGLKFMVYLQKENIIDESGMPKERFSAEFPKEGPSILRIQQVVRGDSAAYFCASSPGRGTYNEQFFGPGTRLTVL.

The chain links TRBV28 to TRBJ1-5, with 8 bases fitting TRBD1. The CDR3 covers 14 residues. Trimming cost V 4 bases and J 8 bases; bases outside gene matches: 7. In germline, CDR1 is MDHEN, CDR2 SYDVKM. The CDR3 loop is CASSSGGQREPQHF. CDR3 DNA: TGTGCCAGCAGTTCAGGGGGCCAACGGGAGCCCCAGCATTTT.

The chain couples TRBV18 to TRBJ1-4; no reliable D call. CDR3 length equals 13 residues. V lost 0 bases to trimming and J lost 5 bases, with 4 bases between them. From germline, CDR1 is KGHSH and CDR2 LQKENI. The CDR3 protein is CASSPPVNEKLFF. The CDR3 nucleotides read TGTGCCAGCTCACCACCGGTGAATGAAAAACTGTTTTTT.

The rearrangement links TRBV20-1 to TRBJ1-3; no definite D call. This CDR3 region has 11 residues. Germline CDR1 DFQATT, CDR2 SNEGSKA (reference sequence). Trimming took 3 bases from V and 4 from J, leaving 4 bases between them. The chain's CDR3 is CSARGGNTIYF. Here the CDR3 DNA reads TGCAGTGCTAGGGGGGGAAACACCATATATTTT.

The V gene is TRBV28, the J gene TRBJ1-5; D perhaps matches TRBD1 (6 bases). This CDR3 has 16 amino acids. V was trimmed by 1 base and J by 6 bases, leaving 16 bases between them. In germline, CDR1 is MDHEN, CDR2 SYDVKM. CDR3 loop: CASSLSLLQGGQPQHF. The CDR3 DNA is TGTGCCAGCAGTTTATCCCTTCTACAGGGAGGTCAGCCCCAGCATTTT.

The gene calls are TRBV9 and TRBJ2-1, with D tentatively TRBD2 (6 bases). CDR3 length: 15 amino acids. Germline V gives CDR1 SGDLS, CDR2 YYNGEE. V shed 0 bases and J shed 7 bases, with 14 bases lying between them. The CDR3 loop reads CASSVAPGVGNEQFF. The CDR3 coding sequence is TGTGCCAGCAGCGTAGCCCCGGGAGTGGGGAATGAGCAGTTCTTC.

The chain combines TRBV9 with TRBJ1-2; TRBD1 might be the D (5 bases). CDR3 length equals 14 residues. The V and J ends lost 0 bases and 5 bases respectively, with 11 bases between them. CDR1 is SGDLS and CDR2 is YYNGEE in the germline V gene. The CDR3 sequence: CASSVAGGKYGYTF. In DNA form, the CDR3 reads TGTGCCAGCAGCGTAGCTGGGGGGAAATATGGCTACACCTTC.